Sequencing of this T cell receptor beta chain was carried out in a study of blood T cell repertoires in COVID-19. The protocol was immunoSEQ multiplex PCR, while the TCRdb copy is restricted to in-frame clones and leaves out a portion. Of about 58,000 clones listed, approximately 90% are singletons. The CDR3 extends over 18 amino acids. The germline CDR1 and CDR2 sequences are SGHRS and YFSETQ. V was clipped by 0 bases and J by 4 bases; unmatched bases: 7. The J gene is TRBJ2-3, the V gene TRBV5-1; TRBD2 agrees at 14 bases. The sample consisted of peripheral blood. The sequence came from a woman aged 60-75 years with active COVID-19. CDR3 bases: TGCGCCAGCAGCTTGGCCGGGACTAGCGGGGGTGGGGCAGATACGCAGTATTTT. It specifies CASSLAGTSGGGADTQYF. Full variable domain (outside the CDR3, taken from reference TRBV5-1 and TRBJ2-3): KAGVTQTPRYLIKTRGQQVTLSCSPISGHRSVSWYQQTPGQGLQFLFEYFSETQRNKGNFPGRFSGRQFSNSRSEMNVSTLELGDSALYLCASSLAGTSGGGADTQYFGPGTRLTVL.